This T cell receptor beta chain was captured by sequencing in a study of tumor-infiltrating lymphocytes in primary liver carcinoma. Background on the study: Stage T1-T3 N0M0 tumors measured 4.2 to 10 cm at most.

The investigators made TCR beta cDNA from roughly 0.45 ug total RNA, using a constant-region primer. Three rounds of nested multiplex PCR with slightly modified ARM-PCR produced TCR beta libraries. TRBV1-TRBV30 forward and Cbeta reverse primers drove the first two approximately 11-cycle rounds. From the multiplex PCR reads, TCRdb called clonotypes with MiXCR, one entry per CDR3 protein. The sample yields some 320,000 distinct CDR3 sequences, approximately 65% seen once. Germline CDR1 reads SGHRS; CDR2 reads YFSETQ. CDR3 size: 12 residues. Overall study results and limits: The study used bulk unsorted samples and so did not compare CD4+ and CD8+ repertoires. Less overlap was seen in tumor-adjacent and tumor-blood pairs than in tumor region pairs.

The authors took blood RNA from unsorted whole blood and also extracted germline DNA. This clonotype was counted once. Its cognate antigen is unknown. A junction end diverges from the germline sequence, so it may reflect a read error. The clonotype originates from a man aged 35 to 55 with primary liver carcinoma and hepatitis B virus infection. The sequenced sample was peripheral blood. This chain connects TRBV5-1 to TRBJ1-1; D remains ambiguous. The CDR3 DNA sequence: TGCGCCAGCATCGGAGTGAACACTAAAGCTTTCTTT. Translating gives CASIGVNTKAFF.